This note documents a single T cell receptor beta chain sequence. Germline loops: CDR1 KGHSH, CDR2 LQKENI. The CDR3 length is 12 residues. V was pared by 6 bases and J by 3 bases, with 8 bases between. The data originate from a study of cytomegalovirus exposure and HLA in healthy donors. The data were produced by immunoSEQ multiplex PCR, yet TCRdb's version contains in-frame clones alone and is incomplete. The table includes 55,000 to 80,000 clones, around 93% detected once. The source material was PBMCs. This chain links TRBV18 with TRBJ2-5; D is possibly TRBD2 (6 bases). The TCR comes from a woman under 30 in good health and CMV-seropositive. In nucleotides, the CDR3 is TGTGCCAGCTCGTGGGAGGAAGAGACCCAGTACTTC. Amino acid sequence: CASSWEEETQYF.